The source of this T cell receptor beta chain is a study of cytomegalovirus exposure and HLA in healthy donors (dated by TCRdb to the late 2010s). With regard to the full study: According to a later analysis, one platform produced both the roughly 110 validation repertoires and the roughly 660 repertoires of the first cohort. The aim of the study was to test whether cataloging public T cell receptors could identify signatures of past pathogen exposure. Along with the approximately 600-subject first cohort, a separate validation cohort of around 120 different subjects was used. High-throughput TCR immunosequencing, statistical association of individual TCRs with disease status, and machine learning were combined to predict cytomegalovirus infection status.

The donors belonged to the validation cohort of under 150 subjects, which was separate from the roughly 700-subject first cohort. The library was produced with the immunoSEQ multiplex PCR assay. Regarding the original processing steps: A statistical classification framework was built for diagnosing cytomegalovirus status from the catalog of TCR beta chain sequences. Sourced from immuneACCESS, this table was stored by TCRdb with only in-frame sequences that have V and J called. A share of the clones is absent; for the studies checked, an unresolved V gene accounts for under half, and the remainder has no known explanation. Clonal size and the V and J genes are those of that table, whereas D and trimming came from the DNA. Present in this sample are some 320,000 clones, roughly 87% of which were seen just once. Approximately 1.1% of the sample goes to the ten largest clones. Of note for this clone: There is no known antigen for this receptor. No clone much larger than this one lies a single base away; base qualities are absent. Other DNA sequences in this sample translate to the same CDR3.

Overall study results and their limits: Of the cluster scores, 85% to 95% were above 0 in a later analysis, which found that TCRs clustered in the first cohort also tended to co-occur in the 110 or so validation repertoires. The study gave a list of more than 150 TCR beta chains associated with cytomegalovirus. While some public TCRs were present in many individuals, most TCR sequences turned up only very rarely across donors. The authors suggested that the approach could potentially be generalized to other disease states and immunological phenotypes. The validation cohort had no HLA typing available for a later analysis, so co-occurrence within that cohort was assessed over all 120 or so repertoires. In both the original and validation cohorts, the classifier was reported to diagnose cytomegalovirus status with high specificity and sensitivity. Three of the identified cytomegalovirus-associated TCR beta chains were confirmed in vitro to be specific for cytomegalovirus antigens.

The germline V gene sets CDR1 to SGDLS and CDR2 to YYNGEE. A distance of 8 bases separates the germline ends of V and J, which lose 1 base and 0 bases respectively. From the cysteine through the phenylalanine, the CDR3 covers 14 amino acids. Kept here is only the CDR3 DNA, which spans 42 bases and is read in frame from base 1. The receptor was isolated from a woman between 25 and 40 years old in good health and CMV-seropositive. Sequenced: PBMCs. The rearranged chain carries TRBV9 and TRBJ2-7, with a tentative D gene TRBD1 over 6 matching bases. The CDR3 loop reads CASSVTGSSYEQYF. The nucleotide sequence is given as TGTGCCAGCAGCGTAACAGGGTCCTCCTACGAGCAGTACTTC.